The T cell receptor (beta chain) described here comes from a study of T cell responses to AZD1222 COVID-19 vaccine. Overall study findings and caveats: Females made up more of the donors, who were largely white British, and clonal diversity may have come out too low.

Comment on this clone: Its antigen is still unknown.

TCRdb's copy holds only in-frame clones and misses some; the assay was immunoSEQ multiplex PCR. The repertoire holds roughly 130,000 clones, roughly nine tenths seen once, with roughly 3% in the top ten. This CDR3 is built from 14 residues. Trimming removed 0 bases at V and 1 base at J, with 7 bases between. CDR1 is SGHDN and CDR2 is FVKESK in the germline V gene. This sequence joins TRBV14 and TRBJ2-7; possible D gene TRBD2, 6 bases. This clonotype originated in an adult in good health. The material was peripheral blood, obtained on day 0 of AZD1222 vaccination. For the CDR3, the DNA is TGTGCCAGCAGCCAAGAACGGGAGTCCTACGAGCAGTACTTC. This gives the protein CASSQERESYEQYF.